This TCR beta chain was found in a study of blood T cells in healthy people across ages. Notes on the study in general: It was not known whether donors were CMV positive (a possible confounder of expanded clonotype changes). While age rose, TCR beta diversity per million T cells dropped in a roughly linear way.

The germline gives CDR1 DFQATT, CDR2 SNEGSKA (reference sequence). V lost 6 bases to trimming and J lost 4 bases, with 16 bases between them. This CDR3 is built from 15 residues. Many counts were recorded for this clonotype. Its cognate antigen is unknown. With a J-beta primer mix and a sample-barcoded 5' primer, a second PCR ran 7 to 11 cycles. TCRdb processed the 5' RACE reads anew with MiXCR; each CDR3 protein has one entry. The sample holds around 1,500,000 distinct CDR3 sequences; about 30% are singletons and the top ten take about 8%. Total RNA extracted from each sample amounted to at least 6 micrograms.

Input material: blood. This chain uses TRBV20-1 with TRBJ2-6; tentatively, D is TRBD1 or TRBD2 (5 bases each). This TCR was recovered from a woman in her twenties or thirties in good health. The CDR3 is CSAPGGGAGANVLTF. CDR3 DNA sequence: TGCAGTGCCCCGGGTGGGGGTGCAGGGGCCAACGTCCTGACTTTC.